The T cell receptor (beta chain) under discussion was sequenced for a study of radiotherapy plus CTLA-4 blockade in lung cancer. Study background: Disease control was present in roughly 29% of patients, and objective responses in around 18%. Broader study findings: The best predictor of response was reported to be early blood T cell clone dynamics, with interferon-beta.

V lost 3 bases and J lost 3, with 14 bases in between. CDR1 is KGHSH and CDR2 is LQKENI in the germline V gene. The CDR3 has 16 residues. Note on this clone: What it binds is unknown.

Libraries were prepared by immunoSEQ multiplex PCR; TCRdb keeps only in-frame clonotypes and omits some of them. The sample yields some 40,000 clones, 79% seen once. This specimen was peripheral blood, taken from a patient treated with radiotherapy plus ipilimumab. The chain has TRBV18 and TRBJ2-2; TRBD2 is a possible D gene (5 bases). The origin of this receptor is a human donor with non-small cell lung cancer that progressed on radiotherapy plus ipilimumab. In DNA form, the CDR3 reads TGTGCCAGCTCACCCCGCCCGTCCGGGGACACCGGGGAGCTGTTTTTT. Protein product: CASSPRPSGDTGELFF.